This is a list of T cell receptor beta chains from one sample in a study of T-cell reconstitution after alpha-beta-depleted transplantation in children. TCRdb independently ran MiXCR on the PCR reads; one entry per CDR3 protein. Of 350,000 to 400,000 distinct CDR3 sequences in the sample, roughly 20% are singletons; the top ten hold 3.5% to 4%. The starting material was PBMCs from the stem cell graft donor, obtained from the stem cell graft. These receptors were taken from a human donor who donated a stem cell graft to a child with acute myeloid leukemia. The CDR3 runs from the conserved cysteine through the conserved F or W. The D gene is left open where the match is weak. Rows may omit the clone size; those that give it use once, few, many or a size class.

TRBV4-3	TRBJ1-4	.	.	CASSQESRTPGGKLFF	TGCGCCAGCAGCCAAGAGAGCAGGACACCGGGAGGAAAACTGTTTTTT
TRBV27	TRBJ2-7	TRBD2	.	CASRVAGGKHYEQYF	TGTGCCAGCAGAGTGGCCGGGGGGAAGCACTACGAGCAGTACTTC
TRBV4-2	TRBJ1-1	.	.	CASSQDRENTEAFF	TGTGCCAGCAGCCAAGATCGGGAGAACACTGAAGCTTTCTTT
TRBV13	TRBJ2-1	.	many	CASSLASAYNEQFF	TGTGCCAGCAGCCTGGCATCGGCCTACAATGAGCAGTTCTTC
TRBV20-1	TRBJ2-6	.	.	CSAIGPEPSGANVLTF	TGCAGTGCTATTGGGCCCGAGCCCTCTGGGGCCAACGTCCTGACTTTC
TRBV20-1	TRBJ2-5	.	.	CSARDLTASRETQYF	TGCAGTGCTAGAGATCTTACAGCCTCGCGGGAGACCCAGTACTTC
TRBV12-5	TRBJ2-7	.	few	CASGLVLGRADYEQYF	TGTGCTAGTGGTTTGGTACTGGGACGGGCGGACTACGAGCAGTACTTC
TRBV6-1	TRBJ2-5	.	many	CASSEGHSVETQYF	TGTGCCAGCAGTGAAGGACACAGCGTCGAGACCCAGTACTTC
TRBV10-3	TRBJ2-1	.	many	CAIGGGPIDEQFF	TGTGCCATCGGGGGCGGCCCCATAGATGAGCAGTTCTTC
TRBV12-3/TRBV12-4	TRBJ2-7	.	few	CASSSGRKGEQYF	TGTGCCAGCAGTTCGGGGAGGAAGGGCGAGCAGTACTTC
TRBV4-1	TRBJ1-2	.	many	CASSQDSGTNYGYTF	TGCGCCAGCAGCCAAGATTCCGGGACCAACTATGGCTACACCTTC
TRBV3-1	TRBJ1-5	.	.	CASSQTAAGNQPQHF	TGTGCCAGCAGCCAAACGGCGGCGGGGAATCAGCCCCAGCATTTT
TRBV7-2	TRBJ2-7	.	few	CASSLGKVPYEQYF	TGTGCCAGCAGCTTGGGGAAGGTACCCTACGAGCAGTACTTC
TRBV12-3/TRBV12-4	TRBJ1-3	.	.	CASSGRGNTIYF	TGTGCCAGCAGTGGGAGGGGAAACACCATATATTTT
TRBV5-1	TRBJ2-7	TRBD2	few	CASSLTAGRTYEQYF	TGCGCCAGCAGCCTCACGGCCGGGAGGACCTACGAGCAGTACTTC
TRBV10-3	TRBJ1-1	.	.	CAIRETGNTEAFF	TGTGCCATCAGGGAGACAGGGAACACTGAAGCTTTCTTT
TRBV12-3/TRBV12-4	TRBJ2-7	TRBD1	few	CASRTGTGYEQYF	TGTGCCAGCAGGACCGGGACAGGCTACGAGCAGTACTTC
TRBV24-1	TRBJ2-1	TRBD1	.	CATSRGRGSREQFF	TGTGCCACCAGTCGCGGCAGGGGGTCTCGTGAGCAGTTCTTC
TRBV12-3/TRBV12-4	TRBJ2-3	.	few	CASSPGNVRARRGPDTQYF	TGTGCCAGCAGTCCGGGGAACGTCAGGGCGCGCAGAGGGCCTGATACGCAGTATTTT
TRBV6-8	TRBJ2-7	TRBD2	.	CARGTNSYEQYF	TGTGCCAGGGGGACTAACTCCTACGAGCAGTACTTC
TRBV12-3/TRBV12-4	TRBJ2-1	TRBD2	.	CASVGLAGVGVYNEQFF	TGTGCCAGCGTAGGACTAGCGGGAGTAGGGGTATACAATGAGCAGTTCTTC
TRBV9	TRBJ1-2	.	.	CASSVGYRRDGYTF	TGTGCCAGCAGCGTAGGCTACAGGAGGGATGGCTACACCTTC
TRBV20-1	TRBJ2-7	.	.	CSARERAAGMGEQYF	TGCAGTGCTAGAGAAAGGGCGGCAGGGATGGGCGAGCAGTACTTC
TRBV6-2/TRBV6-3	TRBJ2-1	.	few	CASSYGGWSVSANEQFF	TGTGCCAGCAGTTATGGTGGGTGGAGCGTTTCGGCCAATGAGCAGTTCTTC
TRBV19	TRBJ2-1	.	.	CASSASFVEQFF	TGTGCCAGTAGCGCGAGCTTCGTTGAGCAGTTCTTC
TRBV20-1	TRBJ1-4	.	few	CSAQTVTTNEKLFF	TGCAGTGCCCAGACCGTAACAACTAATGAAAAACTGTTTTTT
TRBV12-3/TRBV12-4	TRBJ2-1	.	few	CASTGEIEQFF	TGTGCCAGCACCGGGGAAATAGAGCAGTTCTTC
TRBV28	TRBJ1-2	TRBD1	few	CASSPGGQGSGYTF	TGTGCCAGCAGCCCGGGGGGACAGGGTTCTGGCTACACCTTC
TRBV14	TRBJ2-7	.	.	CASSVGGAVYEQYF	TGTGCCAGCAGTGTTGGAGGGGCTGTCTACGAGCAGTACTTC
TRBV27	TRBJ2-3	TRBD1	many	CASSGTGSTDTQYF	TGTGCCAGCAGTGGGACAGGGAGCACAGATACGCAGTATTTT
TRBV29-1	TRBJ2-5	.	.	CSVEERAVNDERYF	TGCAGCGTTGAAGAACGGGCCGTGAACGACGAGAGGTACTTC
TRBV20-1	TRBJ2-7	.	few	CSARHLKPGDPSYEQYF	TGCAGTGCTAGACATCTAAAGCCGGGAGACCCCTCCTACGAGCAGTACTTC
TRBV20-1	TRBJ2-7	TRBD2	many	CSAGGTSGYEQYF	TGCAGTGCTGGGGGGACTAGCGGGTACGAGCAGTACTTC
TRBV29-1	TRBJ2-7	.	few	CSVGTRNDEQYF	TGCAGCGTTGGAACCCGTAATGACGAGCAGTACTTC
TRBV20-1	TRBJ2-5	.	few	CSAGVRQETQYF	TGCAGTGCTGGGGTCCGGCAAGAGACCCAGTACTTC
TRBV5-1	TRBJ2-7	TRBD1	.	CASSLQGNYEQYF	TGCGCCAGCAGCTTACAGGGGAACTACGAGCAGTACTTC
TRBV6-4	TRBJ1-1	.	.	CASSETGYTEAFF	TGTGCCAGCAGCGAAACAGGGTACACTGAAGCTTTCTTT
TRBV5-5	TRBJ2-1	TRBD2	.	CASSLLRTSGSLYNEQFF	TGTGCCAGCAGCTTGTTGAGGACTAGCGGGAGCTTGTACAATGAGCAGTTCTTC
TRBV12-3/TRBV12-4	TRBJ2-7	.	few	CASSFLGQGLHEQYF	TGTGCCAGCAGTTTCCTAGGGCAGGGATTACACGAGCAGTACTTC
TRBV13	TRBJ2-2	.	few	CASSAQNGELFF	TGTGCCAGCAGCGCACAGAACGGGGAGCTGTTTTTT
TRBV20-1	TRBJ1-1	.	many	CSARRQTNTEAFF	TGCAGTGCTAGGCGGCAGACCAACACTGAAGCTTTCTTT
TRBV7-3	TRBJ2-1	TRBD1	few	CASSPRRTGGSFNEQFF	TGTGCCAGCAGCCCAAGACGAACAGGGGGATCCTTTAATGAGCAGTTCTTC
TRBV12-3/TRBV12-4	TRBJ2-1	TRBD2	many	CASSLGTSGKNSYNEQFF	TGTGCCAGCAGTTTAGGGACTAGCGGGAAAAACTCCTACAATGAGCAGTTCTTC
TRBV30	TRBJ1-4	.	.	CAWSGDTFNEKLFF	TGTGCCTGGAGTGGAGACACCTTTAATGAAAAACTGTTTTTT
TRBV6-1	TRBJ1-1	.	few	CASSEAWVGAFF	TGTGCCAGCAGTGAAGCCTGGGTGGGAGCTTTCTTT
TRBV15	TRBJ2-2	.	few	CATSREVNTGELFF	TGTGCCACCAGCAGAGAAGTGAACACCGGGGAGCTGTTTTTT
TRBV20-1	TRBJ2-2	TRBD2	many	CSAGTSEAGELFF	TGCAGTGCGGGGACTAGCGAGGCCGGGGAGCTGTTTTTT
TRBV5-1	TRBJ2-1	.	.	CASSTTGYNEQFF	TGCGCCAGCAGCACTACAGGTTACAATGAGCAGTTCTTC
TRBV5-1	TRBJ2-3	.	many	CASSYRTSTDTQYF	TGCGCCAGCAGCTACAGGACTAGCACAGATACGCAGTATTTT
TRBV12-3/TRBV12-4	TRBJ2-1	TRBD2	few	CASRPGLAGAGEQFF	TGTGCCAGCAGGCCCGGACTAGCGGGAGCCGGTGAGCAGTTCTTC
TRBV5-1	TRBJ2-7	TRBD1	.	CASSLSGQGTTEQYF	TGCGCCAGCAGCTTGAGTGGACAGGGGACAACCGAGCAGTACTTC